This T cell receptor (beta chain) was captured by sequencing in a study of OX40 agonist ivuxolimab in advanced cancers. A single count supports this clone. Looked up from germline, CDR1 is KGHSH and CDR2 is LQKENI. The CDR3 runs 14 residues. V dropped 4 bases and J dropped 9 bases, with 16 bases sitting between them. The repertoire was sequenced with immunoSEQ multiplex PCR; TCRdb's copy has only in-frame clones and lacks some. The sample consists of some 62,000 clones, approximately 85% of them appearing once. The TCR originated in an adult with an advanced solid tumor such as melanoma, head and neck, liver or kidney cancer. Sequencing was performed on CD4+ or CD8+ T cells sorted from blood, taken in a trial of the OX40 agonist ivuxolimab. This sequence joins TRBV18 and TRBJ2-1; D not certain. This CDR3 reads CASSQDRRSSEQFF. The CDR3 nucleotides read TGTGCCAGCTCACAGGACCGCCGGTCTAGTGAGCAGTTCTTC. The full variable domain, rest sourced from reference TRBV18 and TRBJ2-1, is NAGVMQNPRHLVRRRGQEARLRCSPMKGHSHVYWYRQLPEEGLKFMVYLQKENIIDESGMPKERFSAEFPKEGPSILRIQQVVRGDSAAYFCASSQDRRSSEQFFGPGTRLTVL.